These T cell receptor beta chains were read from a single sample in a study of cytomegalovirus exposure and HLA in healthy donors. Using immunoSEQ multiplex PCR, the repertoire was profiled, and TCRdb retains in-frame clones only, with some absent. The sample yields over 150,000 clones, 80% seen once. Material: PBMCs. The receptors here all came from a man younger than 40 in good health and CMV-seropositive. The CDR3 runs from the conserved cysteine through the conserved F or W. The order of the fields is V gene, D gene, clone size, J gene, CDR3 DNA, CDR3 protein. The D gene is left open where the match is weak. Clone size is given for some rows only: seen once, a few or many times, or a class if the clone is expanded.

TRBV5-8	NA	NA	TRBJ2-7	TGTGCCAGCAGCCACACCGGCGGAAACTCGTTTAGCTACGAGCAGTACTTC	CASSHTGGNSFSYEQYF
TRBV19	NA	NA	TRBJ1-2	TGTGCCAGTAGTATAGGGCCGGCAGGGTTCGACTATGGCTACACCTTC	CASSIGPAGFDYGYTF
TRBV5-1	NA	NA	TRBJ2-5	TGCGCCAGCAGCTTGGGCGGGTCCCCCGAAGGGGAGACCCAGTACTTC	CASSLGGSPEGETQYF
TRBV19	TRBD1	NA	TRBJ2-3	TGTGCCAGTAGTATAAACAGACAGGGCGCAGATACGCAGTATTTT	CASSINRQGADTQYF
TRBV15	NA	NA	TRBJ1-1	TGTGCCACCAGCAGCCAGGCGAACACTGAAGCTTTCTTT	CATSSQANTEAFF
TRBV5-6	NA	few	TRBJ2-7	TGTGCCAGCAGCTGGCTCTCCTACGAGCAGTACTTC	CASSWLSYEQYF
TRBV4-1	NA	NA	TRBJ2-1	TGCGCCAGCACGATCAGGTACAATGAGCAGTTCTTC	CASTIRYNEQFF
TRBV10-3	NA	NA	TRBJ1-2	TGTGCCATCAGGTCGGGTGGCTACACCTTC	CAIRSGGYTF
TRBV25-1	NA	few	TRBJ2-1	TGTGCCAGCAGTGCGGTCCTCAATGAGCAGTTCTTC	CASSAVLNEQFF
TRBV28	TRBD2	NA	TRBJ2-7	TGTGCCAGCAGCCGGGTGGCAGGATCTAGCGGGAGTGGCGAGCAGTACTTC	CASSRVAGSSGSGEQYF
TRBV30	TRBD1	NA	TRBJ2-2	TGTGCCTGGAGTGGGGGACAGGGTGGCGGGGAGCTGTTTTTT	CAWSGGQGGGELFF
TRBV2	TRBD1	NA	TRBJ1-3	TGTGCCAGCGGACAGGGCGACTCTGGAAACACCATATATTTT	CASGQGDSGNTIYF
TRBV27	TRBD2	NA	TRBJ2-2	TGTGCCAGCAGTTCAACTAGCGGGGTGAACACCGGGGAGCTGTTTTTT	CASSSTSGVNTGELFF
TRBV29-1	NA	NA	TRBJ1-1	TGCAGCTCAGGGGACAACACTGAAGCTTTCTTT	CSSGDNTEAFF
TRBV6-4	TRBD1	NA	TRBJ1-2	TGTGCCAGCAGTGACGTCCCCGGGACAGGCAGGGGGGCGTATGGCTACACCTTC	CASSDVPGTGRGAYGYTF
TRBV5-1	TRBD1	few	TRBJ2-2	TGCGCCAGCGGGGATACAGGGGGCACCGGGGAGCTGTTTTTT	CASGDTGGTGELFF
TRBV13	TRBD1	NA	TRBJ1-2	TGTGCCGGCAGCGGCGCACAGGGGACTAACTATGGCTACACCTTC	CAGSGAQGTNYGYTF
TRBV27	TRBD2	NA	TRBJ2-7	TGTGCCAGCAGGGCTAGCGGGGGGAACGAGCAGTACTTC	CASRASGGNEQYF
TRBV28	NA	NA	TRBJ1-5	TGTGCCAACTCCGACGGCGGGCCCCAGCATTTT	CANSDGGPQHF
TRBV5-1	TRBD1	NA	TRBJ2-5	TGCGCCAGCAGCTTGAGACAGGGGATCGGGGAGACCCAGTACTTC	CASSLRQGIGETQYF
TRBV25-1	TRBD1	NA	TRBJ2-7	TGTGCCAGCAGAGGGGGGGACAGGGAAACCTACGAGCAGTACTTC	CASRGGDRETYEQYF
TRBV5-5	NA	few	TRBJ1-5	TGTGCCAGCAGCTTGGGTTTAGTTAGCAATCAGCCCCAGCATTTT	CASSLGLVSNQPQHF
TRBV7-7	TRBD1	NA	TRBJ2-7	TGTGCCAGCAGCTTAGCTTCTCCGGGACAGGGTGGGGGGGCCTACGAGCAGTACTTC	CASSLASPGQGGGAYEQYF
TRBV18	NA	once	TRBJ2-1	TGTGCCAGCTCACCCCTCCTGGGAGAAAATAGTGAGCAGTTCTTC	CASSPLLGENSEQFF
TRBV5-6	NA	NA	TRBJ1-4	TGTGCCAGCCAGGGTGAGAATGAAAAACTGTTTTTT	CASQGENEKLFF
TRBV6-1	NA	NA	TRBJ2-7	TGTGCCAGCACTACGGCGGATGGAGGCCACGAGCAGTACTTC	CASTTADGGHEQYF
TRBV2	NA	NA	TRBJ1-1	TGTGCCAGCAGTGACGACAGGAACACTGAAGCTTTCTTT	CASSDDRNTEAFF